These 24 T cell receptor beta chains were sequenced from one sample in a study of T cells in Graves' hyperthyroidism and ophthalmopathy. Amplification of TCR beta CDR3 regions was performed using RNA transcripts as template. The TCR CDR3 first-round RT-PCR relied on the HTBI primer set. Via MiXCR, TCRdb re-called the multiplex PCR reads, giving one row per CDR3 protein. The data hold around 420,000 distinct CDR3 sequences, with less than 20% observed a single time. The sample comprised blood. Receptors originate from a woman under 30 with Graves' hyperthyroidism.

In this sample, this clonotype turned up a few times. The chain has TRBV19 and TRBJ1-4, with D tentatively TRBD1 (5 bases). The CDR3 totals 14 residues. Germline V CDR1 and CDR2: LNHDA, SQIVND (reference sequence). Trimming removed 8 bases at V and 6 bases at J, with 16 bases between. The CDR3: CASGRLGGDEKLFF. Written as DNA, the CDR3 is TGTGCCAGTGGAAGATTGGGGGGGGATGAAAAACTGTTTTTT.

This clonotype was counted ten times or more. The rearrangement joins TRBV6-1 to TRBJ2-5; D is unclear. The CDR3 consists of 11 residues. CDR1 is MNHNS and CDR2 is SASEGT in the germline V gene. The V end was cut by 7 bases, the J end by 3 bases, with 6 bases between. The CDR3 here is CASTREETQYF. As DNA, the CDR3 is TGTGCCAGCACCAGAGAAGAGACCCAGTACTTC.

A single count supports this clonotype. The rearrangement joins TRBV10-3 to TRBJ2-3, with D uncertain. The CDR3 has 12 amino acids. Germline CDR1 is ENHRY and CDR2 is SYGVKD. The V gene lost 5 bases and the J gene lost 1 base, with 4 bases spanning the gap. The CDR3 DNA reads as TGTGCCATCAGTTCAGGCACAGATACGCAGTATTTT. Protein: CAISSGTDTQYF.

This clonotype has ten or more counts. The chain joins TRBV5-4 to TRBJ2-3; D gene uncertain. Germline CDR1 and CDR2: SGHNT and YYREEE (reference sequence). The ends were cut back, 3 bases at V and 4 bases at J, with 3 bases in the middle. The CDR3 length is 11 residues. Here the CDR3 DNA reads TGTGCCAGCAGCTCCTCAGATACGCAGTATTTT. It yields the protein CASSSSDTQYF.

In its sample, this clonotype was seen many times. The chain couples TRBV6-1 to TRBJ2-1; 9 bases align to TRBD2. Germline CDR1 is MNHNS and CDR2 is SASEGT. With V trimmed by 6 bases and J by 7 bases, 7 bases remained unmatched. The CDR3 covers 14 residues. As DNA, the CDR3 is TGTGCCAGCAGGCCCGGGACTAGCAAGAATGAGCAGTTCTTC. It codes for CASRPGTSKNEQFF.

This clonotype was detected ten times or more. The J gene is TRBJ2-7, the V gene TRBV6-1; D call uncertain. From germline, CDR1 is MNHNS and CDR2 SASEGT. Trimming left V 0 bases short and J 0 bases short, with 12 bases between. This CDR3 is built from 16 residues. The CDR3: CASSEASPALSYEQYF. The CDR3 DNA follows: TGTGCCAGCAGTGAAGCTTCACCAGCCCTCTCCTACGAGCAGTACTTC.

This clonotype has a count of ten or more. The V call is TRBV11-2, the J call TRBJ2-2; D may match TRBD1 or TRBD2 (5 bases each). Germline lookup yields CDR1 SGHAT and CDR2 FQNNGV. The CDR3 has 15 amino acids. Trimming stripped 4 bases from V and 1 base from J, with 10 bases between. CDR3 sequence reads: CASSYRDGNTGELFF. Written as DNA, the CDR3 is TGTGCCAGCAGCTACCGGGACGGGAACACCGGGGAGCTGTTTTTT. The full variable domain, in which reference TRBV11-2 and TRBJ2-2 provide the parts outside the CDR3, is EAGVAQSPRYKIIEKRQSVAFWCNPISGHATLYWYQQILGQGPKLLIQFQNNGVVDDSQLPKDRFSAERLKGVDSTLKIQPAKLEDSAVYLCASSYRDGNTGELFFGEGSRLTVL.

This clonotype was observed at least ten times. The chain links TRBV29-1 to TRBJ2-7; 9 bases match TRBD1. Per the germline V gene, CDR1 is SQVTM and CDR2 is ANQGSEA. The V segment lost 6 bases and the J segment 2 bases; nucleotides outside the gene matches: 8. The CDR3 has 14 amino acids. The DNA of the CDR3 is TGCAGCGTGGCCGGGACAGGGATCACCTACGAGCAGTACTTC. It specifies CSVAGTGITYEQYF.

On this clonotype: Germline is not matched at one junction end, which may reflect a read error. The rearrangement joins TRBV9 to TRBJ2-7, with 8 bases that match TRBD2. Per the germline V gene, CDR1 is SGDLS and CDR2 is YYNGEE. The CDR3 length is 17 residues. This CDR3 reads CASRVGFGGDSDGEQYF. CDR3 nucleotides: TGTGCCAGCAGAGTAGGCTTCGGGGGGGACTCCGATGGGGAGCAGTACTTC.

In its sample, this clonotype was seen many times. The chain combines TRBV20-1 with TRBJ2-5, with D possibly TRBD2 on 6 matching bases. V was shortened by 4 bases and J by 4 bases, with 10 bases between the two germline ends. This CDR3 has 12 residues. From germline, CDR1 is DFQATT and CDR2 SNEGSKA (reference sequence). CDR3 in DNA: TGCAGTGCTACCGGGAGAATAGAGACCCAGTACTTC. Translating gives CSATGRIETQYF.

The table lists this clonotype with a few counts. The chain has TRBV4-1 and TRBJ2-2; 9 nucleotides line up with TRBD2. Germline assignment: CDR1 MGHRA and CDR2 YSYEKL. The CDR3 is made up of 17 amino acids. V lost 3 bases and J lost 5; bases outside the gene matches: 10. DNA of the CDR3: TGCGCCAGCAGCCAGTTGATAGCGGGAGTAGAAACCGGGGAGCTGTTTTTT. It yields the protein CASSQLIAGVETGELFF.

The chain carries TRBV3-1 and TRBJ2-7; TRBD2 aligns across 7 bases. TRBJ2-1 matches the DNA end more closely, so the J call is doubtful. This CDR3 contains 15 residues. Germline loops: CDR1 LGHDT, CDR2 YNNKEL (reference sequence). CDR3 loop: CASSQSGFRDYEQFF. The CDR3 nucleotides are TGTGCCAGCAGCCAATCTGGCTTCCGGGACTACGAGCAGTTCTTC.

In this sample, this clonotype turned up many times. The J gene is TRBJ1-1, the V gene TRBV11-2; D not certain. CDR3 length: 15 amino acids. The V end was cut by 1 base, the J end by 4 bases, with 13 bases between. Germline CDR1 and CDR2: SGHAT and FQNNGV. CDR3 sequence (DNA): TGTGCCAGCAGCTTAGTCCTAGAAGTAAGCACTGAAGCTTTCTTT. It yields the protein CASSLVLEVSTEAFF.

This clonotype has just a few counts. This chain uses TRBV4-1 with TRBJ2-1, with a tentative D call TRBD2 (6 bases). Germline assignment: CDR1 MGHRA and CDR2 YSYEKL. CDR3 size: 14 residues. Trimming stripped 4 bases from V and 4 bases from J, with 11 bases between. CDR3 sequence reads: CASSRVGGYNEQFF. In nucleotides, the CDR3 is TGCGCCAGCAGCCGGGTGGGGGGATACAATGAGCAGTTCTTC.

This clonotype occurred many times. The chain employs TRBV29-1 and TRBJ2-5; 8 bases agree with TRBD2. The V and J ends lost 4 bases and 3 bases, in that order; junction bases with no gene match: 13. Germline V lookup: CDR1 SQVTM, CDR2 ANQGSEA. CDR3 size: 16 residues. The CDR3 protein is CSVGPEAGGGKETQYF. The CDR3 bases are TGCAGCGTTGGCCCTGAGGCGGGGGGTGGTAAAGAGACCCAGTACTTC.

The genes are TRBV12-3 or TRBV12-4 and TRBJ2-5; 14 nucleotides match TRBD2. CDR3 length equals 16 residues. V shed 6 bases and J 5 bases; nucleotides not matched to a gene: 8. The CDR3 sequence is CASSGWTSGRQETQYF. The CDR3, as DNA: TGTGCCAGCAGCGGATGGACTAGCGGGAGGCAGGAGACCCAGTACTTC.

This clonotype came up many times. The chain has TRBV10-3 and TRBJ1-6, with a weak D call TRBD1 (5 bases). The CDR3 runs to 14 residues. Trimming cost V 5 bases and J 6 bases, with 11 bases left between them. Germline CDR1 is ENHRY and CDR2 is SYGVKD. CDR3 DNA sequence: TGTGCCATCAGTCTGGGGCAGCCTAATTCACCCCTCCACTTT. Its translation is CAISLGQPNSPLHF.

This clonotype was recorded at least ten times. V and J are TRBV7-8 and TRBJ2-1; a possible D gene is TRBD2 (5 bases). V was pared by 1 base and J by 2 bases, with 6 bases between. In germline, CDR1 is SGHVS, CDR2 FQNEAQ. The CDR3 length is 14 residues. CDR3 in DNA: TGTGCCAGCAGCTTAGTACTAGCCTACAATGAGCAGTTCTTC. This gives the protein CASSLVLAYNEQFF.

This clonotype came up many times. The chain couples TRBV7-2 to TRBJ1-4; 10 nucleotides line up with TRBD1. The CDR3 loop spans 16 amino acids. CDR1 and CDR2 (germline): SGHTA, FQGNSA. The trim removed 5 bases at V and 2 bases at J, leaving 5 bases unmatched. This CDR3 reads CASSDRGHTTNEKLFF. CDR3 in DNA: TGTGCCAGCAGCGACAGGGGGCACACGACTAATGAAAAACTGTTTTTT.

This clonotype was observed many times. The V call is TRBV5-1, the J call TRBJ1-6; 10 bases are a match to TRBD1. Germline trimming cut 0 bases from V and 6 bases from J; bases unmatched to any gene: 6. Germline loops: CDR1 SGHRS, CDR2 YFSETQ. CDR3 size: 17 residues. The CDR3 loop is CASSLVLGTGVNSPLHF. In DNA form, the CDR3 reads TGCGCCAGCAGCTTGGTTTTGGGGACAGGGGTTAATTCACCCCTCCACTTT.

This clonotype was observed many times. The chain joins TRBV18 to TRBJ1-1; D may be TRBD1 (5 bases). The CDR3 is 14 residues long. CDR1 and CDR2 (germline): KGHSH, LQKENI. V was pared by 2 bases and J by 6 bases, with 13 bases between. CDR3 sequence: CASSPGGWVPEAFF. CDR3 bases: TGTGCCAGCTCACCAGGGGGTTGGGTTCCTGAAGCTTTCTTT.

This clonotype showed up many times. The chain links TRBV6-1 to TRBJ1-3, with D possibly being TRBD1 (6 bases). Germline CDR1 reads MNHNS; CDR2 reads SASEGT. The ends were cut back, 6 bases at V and 0 bases at J, with 12 bases in the middle. CDR3 length: 15 residues. The chain's CDR3 is CASSAQGLSGNTIYF. As DNA, the CDR3 is TGTGCCAGCAGCGCACAGGGCCTCTCTGGAAACACCATATATTTT.

This chain uses TRBV19 with TRBJ1-6; the D is unclear. The CDR3 spans 17 residues. The ends were cut back, 9 bases at V and 0 bases at J, with 18 bases in the middle. CDR1 and CDR2 (germline): LNHDA, SQIVND (reference sequence). The CDR3 sequence: CASTLGSISSYNSPLHF. The CDR3 DNA follows: TGTGCCAGCACCCTGGGATCCATCAGCTCCTATAATTCACCCCTCCACTTT.

The V and J genes are TRBV19 and TRBJ1-2; D unclear. Trimming cost V 6 bases and J 4 bases, with 18 bases left between them. This CDR3 contains 15 residues. The germline gives CDR1 LNHDA, CDR2 SQIVND (reference sequence). The CDR3 loop is CASSTVLQRSYGYTF. The CDR3 DNA sequence: TGTGCCAGTAGCACGGTACTACAGCGGTCCTATGGCTACACCTTC.